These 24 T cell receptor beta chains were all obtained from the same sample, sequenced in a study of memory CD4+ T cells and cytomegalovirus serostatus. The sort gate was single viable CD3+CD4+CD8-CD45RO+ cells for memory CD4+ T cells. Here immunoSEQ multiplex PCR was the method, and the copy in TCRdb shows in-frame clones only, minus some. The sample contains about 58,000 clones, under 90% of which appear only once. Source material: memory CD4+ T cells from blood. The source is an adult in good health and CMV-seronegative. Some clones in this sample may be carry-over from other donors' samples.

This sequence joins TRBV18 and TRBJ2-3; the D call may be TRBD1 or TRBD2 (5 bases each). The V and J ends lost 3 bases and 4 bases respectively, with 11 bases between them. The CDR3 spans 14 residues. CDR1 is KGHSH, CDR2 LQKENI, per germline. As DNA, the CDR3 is TGTGCCAGCTCACCCCCAGGGACCCCAGATACGCAGTATTTT. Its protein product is CASSPPGTPDTQYF. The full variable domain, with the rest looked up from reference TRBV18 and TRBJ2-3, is NAGVMQNPRHLVRRRGQEARLRCSPMKGHSHVYWYRQLPEEGLKFMVYLQKENIIDESGMPKERFSAEFPKEGPSILRIQQVVRGDSAAYFCASSPPGTPDTQYFGPGTRLTVL.

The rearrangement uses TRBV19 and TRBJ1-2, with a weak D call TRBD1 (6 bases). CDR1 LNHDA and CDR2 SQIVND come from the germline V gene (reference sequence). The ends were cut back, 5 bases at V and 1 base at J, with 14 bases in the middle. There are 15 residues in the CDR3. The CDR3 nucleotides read TGTGCCAGTAGTCCACAGGGTAGAAGTAACTATGGCTACACCTTC. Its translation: CASSPQGRSNYGYTF.

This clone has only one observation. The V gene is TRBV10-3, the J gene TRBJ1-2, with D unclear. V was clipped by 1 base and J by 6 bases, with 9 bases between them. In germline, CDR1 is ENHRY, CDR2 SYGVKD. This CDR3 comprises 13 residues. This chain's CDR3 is CAISELKGNGYTF. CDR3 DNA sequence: TGTGCCATCAGTGAGTTGAAGGGAAATGGCTACACCTTC.

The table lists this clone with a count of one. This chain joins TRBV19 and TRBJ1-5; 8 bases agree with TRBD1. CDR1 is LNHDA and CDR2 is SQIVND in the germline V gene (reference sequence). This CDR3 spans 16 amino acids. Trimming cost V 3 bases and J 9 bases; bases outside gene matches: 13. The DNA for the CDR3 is TGTGCCAGTAGTATCCGGTTTCCACAGGGGGAATGGCCCCAGCATTTT. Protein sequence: CASSIRFPQGEWPQHF.

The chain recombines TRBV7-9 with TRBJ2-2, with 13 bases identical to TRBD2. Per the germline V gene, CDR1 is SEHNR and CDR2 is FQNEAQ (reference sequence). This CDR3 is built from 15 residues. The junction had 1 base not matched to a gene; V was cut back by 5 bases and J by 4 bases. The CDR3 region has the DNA TGTGCCAGCAGCCGGACTAGCGGGAGCACCGGGGAGCTGTTTTTT. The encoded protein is CASSRTSGSTGELFF.

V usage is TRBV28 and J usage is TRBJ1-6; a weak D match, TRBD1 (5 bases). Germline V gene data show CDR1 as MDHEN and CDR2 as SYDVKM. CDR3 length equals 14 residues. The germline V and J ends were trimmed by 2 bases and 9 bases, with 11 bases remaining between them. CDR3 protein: CASSLGGSISPLHF. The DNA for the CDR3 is TGTGCCAGCAGTTTAGGGGGTTCGATTTCACCCCTCCACTTT.

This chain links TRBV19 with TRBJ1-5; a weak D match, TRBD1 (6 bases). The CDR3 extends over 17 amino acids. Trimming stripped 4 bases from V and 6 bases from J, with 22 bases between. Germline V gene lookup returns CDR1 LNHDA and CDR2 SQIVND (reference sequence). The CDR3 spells CASSTRGGQGTIQPQHF. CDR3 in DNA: TGTGCCAGTAGTACCCGCGGCGGGCAGGGGACGATTCAGCCCCAGCATTTT.

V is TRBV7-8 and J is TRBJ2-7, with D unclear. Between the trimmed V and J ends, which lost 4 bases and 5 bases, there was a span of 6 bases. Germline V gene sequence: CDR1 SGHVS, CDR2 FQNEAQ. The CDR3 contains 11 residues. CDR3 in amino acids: CASSSRNEQYF. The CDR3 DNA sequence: TGTGCCAGCAGCTCCCGTAACGAGCAGTACTTC.

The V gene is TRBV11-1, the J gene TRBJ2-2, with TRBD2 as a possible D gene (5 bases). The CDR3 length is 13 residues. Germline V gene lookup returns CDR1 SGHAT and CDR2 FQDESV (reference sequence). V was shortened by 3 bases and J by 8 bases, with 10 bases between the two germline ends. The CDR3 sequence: CASSFGEPGELFF. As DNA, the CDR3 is TGTGCCAGCAGCTTCGGGGAACCGGGGGAGCTGTTTTTT.

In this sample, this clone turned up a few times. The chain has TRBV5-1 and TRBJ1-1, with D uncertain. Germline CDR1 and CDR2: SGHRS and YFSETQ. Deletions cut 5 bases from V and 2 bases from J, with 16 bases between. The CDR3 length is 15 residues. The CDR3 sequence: CASSIDRAGNTEAFF. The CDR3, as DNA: TGCGCCAGCAGTATCGATCGGGCAGGAAACACTGAAGCTTTCTTT.

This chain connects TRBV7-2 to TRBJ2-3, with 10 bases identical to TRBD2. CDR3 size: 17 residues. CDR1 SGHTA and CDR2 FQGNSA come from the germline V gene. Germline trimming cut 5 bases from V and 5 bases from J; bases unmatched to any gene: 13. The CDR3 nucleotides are TGTGCCAGCAGCCTAGGGCTAGCGGGAGCGTGGGGAGATACGCAGTATTTT. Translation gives CASSLGLAGAWGDTQYF.

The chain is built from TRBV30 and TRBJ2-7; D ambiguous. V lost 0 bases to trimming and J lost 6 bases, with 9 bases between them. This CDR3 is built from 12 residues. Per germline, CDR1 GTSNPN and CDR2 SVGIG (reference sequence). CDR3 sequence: CAWSVRRIEQYF. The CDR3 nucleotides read TGTGCCTGGAGTGTACGTCGGATCGAGCAGTACTTC.

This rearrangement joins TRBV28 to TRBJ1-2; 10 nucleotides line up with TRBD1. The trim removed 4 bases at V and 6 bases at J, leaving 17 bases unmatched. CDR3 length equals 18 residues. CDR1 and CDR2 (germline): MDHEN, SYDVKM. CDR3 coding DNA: TGTGCCAGCAGTTCGCCTGGGGACAGGGGAATCGGCTTGGATGGCTACACCTTC. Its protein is CASSSPGDRGIGLDGYTF.

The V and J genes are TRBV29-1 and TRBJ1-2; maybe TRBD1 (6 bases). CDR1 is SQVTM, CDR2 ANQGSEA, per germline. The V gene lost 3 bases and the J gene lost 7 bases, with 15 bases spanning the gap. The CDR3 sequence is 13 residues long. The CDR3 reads CSVDGGAFGGYTF. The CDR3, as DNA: TGCAGCGTTGACGGGGGCGCCTTTGGTGGCTACACCTTC.

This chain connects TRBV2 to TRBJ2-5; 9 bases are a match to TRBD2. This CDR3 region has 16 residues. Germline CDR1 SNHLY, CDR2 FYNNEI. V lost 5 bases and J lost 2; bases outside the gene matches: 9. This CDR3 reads CASSNRGLAIQETQYF. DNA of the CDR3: TGTGCCAGCAGTAACAGAGGACTAGCGATACAAGAGACCCAGTACTTC.

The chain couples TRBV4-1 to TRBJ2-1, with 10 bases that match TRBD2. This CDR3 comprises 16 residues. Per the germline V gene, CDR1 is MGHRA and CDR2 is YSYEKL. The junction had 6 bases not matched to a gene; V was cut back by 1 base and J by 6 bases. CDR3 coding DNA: TGCGCCAGCAGCCAAGTCGGAGCGGGAGGGGGCAATGAGCAGTTCTTC. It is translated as CASSQVGAGGGNEQFF.

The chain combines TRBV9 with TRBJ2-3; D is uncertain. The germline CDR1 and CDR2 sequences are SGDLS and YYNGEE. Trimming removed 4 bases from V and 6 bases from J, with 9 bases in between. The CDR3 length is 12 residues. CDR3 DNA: TGTGCCAGCAGCAAAGGAGCGGATACGCAGTATTTT. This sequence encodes CASSKGADTQYF. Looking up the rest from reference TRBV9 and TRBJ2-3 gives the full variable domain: DSGVTQTPKHLITATGQRVTLRCSPRSGDLSVYWYQQSLDQGLQFLIQYYNGEERAKGNILERFSAQQFPDLHSELNLSSLELGDSALYFCASSKGADTQYFGPGTRLTVL.

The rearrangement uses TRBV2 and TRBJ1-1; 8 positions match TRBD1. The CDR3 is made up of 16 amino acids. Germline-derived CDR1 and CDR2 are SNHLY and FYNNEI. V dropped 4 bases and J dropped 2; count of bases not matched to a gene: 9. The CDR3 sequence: CASSVSGGFSNTEAFF. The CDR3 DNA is TGTGCCAGCAGTGTGTCAGGGGGCTTCTCTAACACTGAAGCTTTCTTT.

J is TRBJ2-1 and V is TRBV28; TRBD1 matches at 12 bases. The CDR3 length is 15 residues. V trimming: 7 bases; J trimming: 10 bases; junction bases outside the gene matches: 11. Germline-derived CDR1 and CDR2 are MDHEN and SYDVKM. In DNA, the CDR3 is TGTGCCAGCAACACCCCCGGGACAGGGGGCATCGAGCAGTTCTTC. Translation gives CASNTPGTGGIEQFF. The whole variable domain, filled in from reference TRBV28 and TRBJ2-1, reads DVKVTQSSRYLVKRTGEKVFLECVQDMDHENMFWYRQDPGLGLRLIYFSYDVKMKEKGDIPEGYSVSREKKERFSLILESASTNQTSMYLCASNTPGTGGIEQFFGPGTRLTVL.

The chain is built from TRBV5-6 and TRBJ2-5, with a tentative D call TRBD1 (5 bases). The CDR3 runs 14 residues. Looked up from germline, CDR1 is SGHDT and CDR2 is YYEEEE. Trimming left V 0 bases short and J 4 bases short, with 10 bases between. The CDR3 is CASSLGAGSETQYF. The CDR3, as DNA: TGTGCCAGCAGCTTGGGCGCAGGGTCAGAGACCCAGTACTTC. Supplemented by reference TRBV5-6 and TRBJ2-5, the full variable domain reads DAGVTQSPTHLIKTRGQQVTLRCSPKSGHDTVSWYQQALGQGPQFIFQYYEEEERQRGNFPDRFSGHQFPNYSSELNVNALLLGDSALYLCASSLGAGSETQYFGPGTRLLVL.

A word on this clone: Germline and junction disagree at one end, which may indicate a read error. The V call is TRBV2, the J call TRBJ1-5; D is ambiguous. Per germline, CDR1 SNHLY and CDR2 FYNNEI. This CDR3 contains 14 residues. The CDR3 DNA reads TGTGCCAGCAGCGAAGCGGGCGTCCGGGAGCCCCAGCATTTT. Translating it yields CASSEAGVREPQHF.

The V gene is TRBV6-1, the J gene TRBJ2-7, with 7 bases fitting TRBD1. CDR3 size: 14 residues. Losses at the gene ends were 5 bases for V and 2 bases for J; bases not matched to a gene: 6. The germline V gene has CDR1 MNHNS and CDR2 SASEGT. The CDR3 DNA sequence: TGTGCCAGCAGTCTGAGACAGGGACCCTACGAGCAGTACTTC. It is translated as CASSLRQGPYEQYF.

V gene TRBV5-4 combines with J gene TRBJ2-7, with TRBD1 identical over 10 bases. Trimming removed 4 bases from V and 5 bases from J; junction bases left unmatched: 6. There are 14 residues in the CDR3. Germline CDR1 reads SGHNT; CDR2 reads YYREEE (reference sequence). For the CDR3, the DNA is TGTGCCAGCAGCCCCCGGGACAGGGGACACGAGCAGTACTTC. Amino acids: CASSPRDRGHEQYF.

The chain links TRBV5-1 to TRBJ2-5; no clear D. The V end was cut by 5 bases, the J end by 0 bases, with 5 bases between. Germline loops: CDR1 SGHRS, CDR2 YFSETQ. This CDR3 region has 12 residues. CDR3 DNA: TGCGCCAGCAGTTTCGACCAAGAGACCCAGTACTTC. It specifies CASSFDQETQYF.